The clone carrying this T cell receptor beta chain was counted between two and nine times. The CDR3 spans 15 residues. Some clones are missing from TCRdb's copy, which holds only in-frame ones; the method was immunoSEQ multiplex PCR. In the table there are fewer than 100,000 clones, about 86% of which are singletons. The sample belongs to a study of blood T cell repertoires in COVID-19. Sequencing was done on a sample of peripheral blood. The clonotype was recovered from a man aged 55-75 years with acute or convalescent COVID-19. V and J are TRBV1 and TRBJ1-1; the table gives TRBD1 as D, unverified against the DNA. TRBV1 is a documented pseudogene. The CDR3 nucleotides read TGCACCAGCAGCCAAGATCTCAGGGGAAGAACTGAAGCTTTCTTT. This encodes CTSSQDLRGRTEAFF.